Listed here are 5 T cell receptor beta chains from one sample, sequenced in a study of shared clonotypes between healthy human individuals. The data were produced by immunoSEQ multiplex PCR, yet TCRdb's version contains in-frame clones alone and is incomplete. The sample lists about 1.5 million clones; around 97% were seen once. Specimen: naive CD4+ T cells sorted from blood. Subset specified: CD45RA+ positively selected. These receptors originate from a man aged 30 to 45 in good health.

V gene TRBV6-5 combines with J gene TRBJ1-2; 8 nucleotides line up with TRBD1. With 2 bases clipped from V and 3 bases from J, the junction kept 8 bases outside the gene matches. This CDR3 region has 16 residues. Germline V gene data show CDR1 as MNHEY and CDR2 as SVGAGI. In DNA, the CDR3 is TGTGCCAGCAGTTACCACAGGGGGAGCTTGGACTATGGCTACACCTTC. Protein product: CASSYHRGSLDYGYTF.

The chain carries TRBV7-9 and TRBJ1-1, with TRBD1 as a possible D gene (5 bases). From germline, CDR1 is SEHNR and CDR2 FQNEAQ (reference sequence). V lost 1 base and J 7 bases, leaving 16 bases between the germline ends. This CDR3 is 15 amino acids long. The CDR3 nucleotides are TGTGCCAGCAGCTTAGAGGGAACGGGGACGGGTGAAGCTTTCTTT. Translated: CASSLEGTGTGEAFF.

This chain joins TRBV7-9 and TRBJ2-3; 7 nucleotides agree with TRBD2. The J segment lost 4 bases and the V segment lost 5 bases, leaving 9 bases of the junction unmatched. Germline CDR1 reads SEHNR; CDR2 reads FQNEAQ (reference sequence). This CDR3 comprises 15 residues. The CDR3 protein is CASSRDYGAADTQYF. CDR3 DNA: TGTGCCAGCAGCCGGGACTACGGCGCGGCAGATACGCAGTATTTT.

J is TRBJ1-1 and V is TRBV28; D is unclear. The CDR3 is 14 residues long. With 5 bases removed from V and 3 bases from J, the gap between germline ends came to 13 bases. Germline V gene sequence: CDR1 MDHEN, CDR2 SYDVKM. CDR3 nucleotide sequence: TGTGCCAGCAGTGCGGCCGGCGGACACACTGAAGCTTTCTTT. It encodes CASSAAGGHTEAFF.

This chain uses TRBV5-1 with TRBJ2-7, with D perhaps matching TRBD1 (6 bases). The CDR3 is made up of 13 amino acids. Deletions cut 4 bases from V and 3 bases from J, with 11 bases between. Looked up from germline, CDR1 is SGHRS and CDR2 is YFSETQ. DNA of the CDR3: TGCGCCAGCAGCCGGACAGAAAACTACGAGCAGTACTTC. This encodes CASSRTENYEQYF.